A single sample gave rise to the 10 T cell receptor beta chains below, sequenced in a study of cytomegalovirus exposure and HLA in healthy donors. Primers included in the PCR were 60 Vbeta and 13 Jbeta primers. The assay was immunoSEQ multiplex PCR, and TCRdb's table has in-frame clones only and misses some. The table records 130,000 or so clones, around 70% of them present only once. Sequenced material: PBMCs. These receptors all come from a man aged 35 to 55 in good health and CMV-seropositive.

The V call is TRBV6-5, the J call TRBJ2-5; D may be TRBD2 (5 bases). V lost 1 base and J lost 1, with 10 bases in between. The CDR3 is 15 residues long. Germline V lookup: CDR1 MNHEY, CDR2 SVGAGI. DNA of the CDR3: TGTGCCAGCAGTTACTATCCGGGGTCCCAAGAGACCCAGTACTTC. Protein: CASSYYPGSQETQYF.

Here the CDR3 reads CASSQQGQGQPQHF. The CDR3 nucleotides read TGTGCCAGCAGCCAGCAGGGCCAGGGTCAGCCCCAGCATTTT. The rearrangement links TRBV14 to TRBJ1-5; tentatively, D is TRBD1 (5 bases). Germline CDR1 is SGHDN and CDR2 is FVKESK. The CDR3 consists of 14 residues. V lost 3 bases, J lost 6 bases, and 12 bases lay in between.

CDR3 sequence (DNA): TGTGCCAGCAGCGTGGTCGCAGGGGATGCCTACGAGCAGTACTTC. Encoded protein: CASSVVAGDAYEQYF. This chain joins TRBV19 and TRBJ2-7; TRBD1 might be the D (6 bases). The CDR3 spans 15 residues. V lost 9 bases and J lost 2, with 20 bases in between. The germline gives CDR1 LNHDA, CDR2 SQIVND (reference sequence). The complete variable domain, with remaining parts taken from reference TRBV19 and TRBJ2-7, reads DGGITQSPKYLFRKEGQNVTLSCEQNLNHDAMYWYRQDPGQGLRLIYYSQIVNDFQKGDIAEGYSVSREKKESFPLTVTSAQKNPTAFYLCASSVVAGDAYEQYFGPGTRLTVT.

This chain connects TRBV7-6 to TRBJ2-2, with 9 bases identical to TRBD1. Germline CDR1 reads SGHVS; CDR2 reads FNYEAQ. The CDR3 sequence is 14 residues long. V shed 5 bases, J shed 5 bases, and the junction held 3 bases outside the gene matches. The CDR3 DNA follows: TGTGCCAGCAGCCCCGGGACAGGGACCGGGGAGCTGTTTTTT. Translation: CASSPGTGTGELFF.

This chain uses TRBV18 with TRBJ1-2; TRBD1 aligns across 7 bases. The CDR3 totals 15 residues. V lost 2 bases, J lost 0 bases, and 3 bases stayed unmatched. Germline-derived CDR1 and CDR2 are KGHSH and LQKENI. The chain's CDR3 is CASSPGGQANYGYTF. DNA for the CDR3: TGTGCCAGCTCACCAGGTGGACAGGCTAACTATGGCTACACCTTC.

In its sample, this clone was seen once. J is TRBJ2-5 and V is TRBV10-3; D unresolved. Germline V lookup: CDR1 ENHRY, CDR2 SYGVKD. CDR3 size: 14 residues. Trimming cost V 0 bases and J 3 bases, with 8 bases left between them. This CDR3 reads CAISESHTKETQYF. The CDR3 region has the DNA TGTGCCATCAGTGAGTCGCACACGAAAGAGACCCAGTACTTC.

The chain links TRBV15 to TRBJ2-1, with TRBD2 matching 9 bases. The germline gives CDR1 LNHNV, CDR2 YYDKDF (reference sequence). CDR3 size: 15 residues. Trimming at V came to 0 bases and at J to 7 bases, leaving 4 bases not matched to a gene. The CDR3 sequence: CATSREPSGKNEQFF. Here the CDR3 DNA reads TGTGCCACCAGCAGAGAGCCTAGCGGGAAGAATGAGCAGTTCTTC.

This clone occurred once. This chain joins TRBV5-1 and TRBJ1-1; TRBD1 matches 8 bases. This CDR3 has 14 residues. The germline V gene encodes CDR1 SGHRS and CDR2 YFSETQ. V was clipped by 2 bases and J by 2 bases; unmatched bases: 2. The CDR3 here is CASSLQGVNTEAFF. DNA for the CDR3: TGCGCCAGCAGCTTACAGGGGGTCAACACTGAAGCTTTCTTT. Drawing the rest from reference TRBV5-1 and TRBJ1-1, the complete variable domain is KAGVTQTPRYLIKTRGQQVTLSCSPISGHRSVSWYQQTPGQGLQFLFEYFSETQRNKGNFPGRFSGRQFSNSRSEMNVSTLELGDSALYLCASSLQGVNTEAFFGQGTRLTVV.

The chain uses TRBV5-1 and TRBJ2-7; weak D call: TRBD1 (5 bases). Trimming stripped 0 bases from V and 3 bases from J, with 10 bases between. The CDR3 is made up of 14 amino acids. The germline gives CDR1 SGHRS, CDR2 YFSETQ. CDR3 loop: CASSLGREFYEQYF. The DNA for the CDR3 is TGCGCCAGCAGCTTGGGCAGGGAATTCTACGAGCAGTACTTC.

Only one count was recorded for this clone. The CDR3 region has the DNA TGCAGTGCTAACGCGGGACTGTGGGAGTATTTT. This gives the protein CSANAGLWEYF. This chain joins TRBV20-1 and TRBJ2-3; a possible D gene is TRBD2 (6 bases). This CDR3 is 11 amino acids long. The ends were cut back, 4 bases at V and 13 bases at J, with 15 bases in the middle. Germline V gene sequence: CDR1 DFQATT, CDR2 SNEGSKA (reference sequence).